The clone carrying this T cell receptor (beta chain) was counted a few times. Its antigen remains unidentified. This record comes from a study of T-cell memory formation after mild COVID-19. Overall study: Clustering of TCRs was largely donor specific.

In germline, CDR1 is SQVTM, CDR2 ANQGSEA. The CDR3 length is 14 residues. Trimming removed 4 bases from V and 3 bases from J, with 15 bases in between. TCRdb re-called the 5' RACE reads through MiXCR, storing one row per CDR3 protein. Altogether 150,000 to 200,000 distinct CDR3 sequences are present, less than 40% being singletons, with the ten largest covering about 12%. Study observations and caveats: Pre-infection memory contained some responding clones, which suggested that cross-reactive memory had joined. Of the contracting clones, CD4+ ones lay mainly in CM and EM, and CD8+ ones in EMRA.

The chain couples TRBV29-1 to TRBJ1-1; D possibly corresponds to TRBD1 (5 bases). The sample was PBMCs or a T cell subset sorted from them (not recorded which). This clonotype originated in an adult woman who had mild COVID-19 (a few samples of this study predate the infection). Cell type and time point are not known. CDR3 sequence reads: CSVGGTDRYTEAFF. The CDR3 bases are TGCAGCGTTGGCGGAACAGACAGATACACTGAAGCTTTCTTT.